This T cell receptor (beta chain) was recovered during a study of cytomegalovirus exposure and HLA in healthy donors. Study-wide findings and caveats: In vitro work confirmed that three CMV-associated chains recognize CMV antigens. Researchers catalogued about 150 TCR beta chains as cytomegalovirus-associated.

Primers: 60 Vbeta forward and 13 Jbeta reverse. TCRdb's copy holds only in-frame clones and misses some; the assay was immunoSEQ multiplex PCR. The sample holds around 190,000 clones, approximately 80% seen once. A word on this clone: Its antigen is still unknown.

The CDR3 spans 16 residues. V shed 2 bases and J shed 0 bases, with 12 bases lying between them. From germline, CDR1 is SGHRS and CDR2 YFSETQ. This receptor was obtained from a woman aged 25 to 39 in good health and CMV-seronegative. The J gene is TRBJ1-3, the V gene TRBV5-1; no clear D gene. The specimen sequenced was PBMCs. The CDR3 nucleotides read TGCGCCAGCAGCTTTCAGGCCTTAAGCTCTGGAAACACCATATATTTT. This codes for CASSFQALSSGNTIYF.